The 12 T cell receptor beta chains presented below share a single source sample, sequenced in a study of T cell repertoires in cytomegalovirus infection (dated by TCRdb to the late 2010s). These receptors lack a known antigen. The treatment or condition label, read with the paper, signifies: in vitro stimulation with specific CMV peptide epitopes to enrich CMV-specific T cells. Sequencing was performed on an Illumina HiSeq 1500. Using fastp at Q25 and MiXCR, TCRdb reprocessed the public reads and kept productive beta chains. Rows merge per CDR3 protein into single entries with the most common DNA and genes. The sample table shows roughly 350,000 distinct CDR3 sequences, and about 35% are seen once. Of the sample, about 13% is held by the ten largest clones. The sequencing used cultured PBMCs, collected from culture after CMV antigen stimulation. These receptors were collected from a human donor in good health (CMV status not recorded). Some clones in this sample may be carry-over from other donors' samples.

The chain joins TRBV7-9 to TRBJ1-1; no clear D gene. The V end was cut by 6 bases, the J end by 1 base, with 6 bases between. The CDR3 loop spans 12 amino acids. CDR1 and CDR2 from the germline V gene are SEHNR and FQNEAQ (reference sequence). The CDR3 reads CASRWGNTEAFF. In DNA form, the CDR3 reads TGTGCCAGCAGATGGGGGAACACTGAAGCTTTCTTT.

The genes are TRBV12-5 and TRBJ2-2; D might be TRBD2 (5 bases). Trimming removed 0 bases at V and 2 bases at J, with 22 bases between. Germline CDR1 LGHNT, CDR2 FRNRAP. This CDR3 spans 20 amino acids. The CDR3 spells CASGLVKGQREFANTGELFF. The DNA for the CDR3 is TGTGCTAGTGGTTTGGTAAAGGGTCAGAGGGAGTTTGCCAACACCGGGGAGCTGTTTTTT.

In this sample, this clonotype turned up a few times. This chain links TRBV19 with TRBJ2-7, with D tentatively TRBD1 (6 bases). Germline-derived CDR1 and CDR2 are LNHDA and SQIVND (reference sequence). Between the trimmed V and J ends, which lost 0 bases and 1 base, there was a span of 13 bases. This CDR3 spans 16 amino acids. The CDR3 region has the DNA TGTGCCAGTAGTATAGATCGAAAGGGGGAATCCTACGAGCAGTACGTC. It encodes CASSIDRKGESYEQYV.

In its sample, this clonotype was seen a few times. V gene TRBV6-1 combines with J gene TRBJ2-2; D remains unclear. This CDR3 is 13 amino acids long. In germline, CDR1 is MNHNS, CDR2 SASEGT. V lost 5 bases and J lost 5, with 9 bases in between. The CDR3 region is CASSRTVTGELFF. In nucleotides, the CDR3 is TGTGCCAGCAGTAGGACGGTTACCGGGGAGCTGTTTTTT.

This clonotype was detected only a few times. The DNA for the CDR3 is TGTGCCTCCGGGACTAGCGGGAGTATCTATGAGCAGTTCTTC. Its protein is CASGTSGSIYEQFF. J is TRBJ2-1 and V is TRBV10-3; 14 bases agree with TRBD2. The trim removed 11 bases at V and 8 bases at J, leaving 8 bases unmatched. Germline CDR1 reads ENHRY; CDR2 reads SYGVKD. The CDR3 spans 14 residues.

The sample holds a few counts of this clonotype. The V call is TRBV4-2, the J call TRBJ1-1; 7 nucleotides line up with TRBD1. Trimming removed 0 bases from V and 7 bases from J; junction bases left unmatched: 17. Germline lookup yields CDR1 LGHNA and CDR2 YNFKEQ. This CDR3 is 18 amino acids long. This CDR3 is CASSQDIPGQSRTREAFF. The CDR3 DNA reads TGTGCCAGCAGCCAAGACATTCCGGGACAGTCAAGAACCCGTGAAGCTTTCTTT.

This clonotype turned up a few times. The genes are TRBV28 and TRBJ2-1, with 7 bases matching TRBD2. Germline CDR1 is MDHEN and CDR2 is SYDVKM. Trimming took 5 bases from V and 2 from J; bases not matched to a gene: 3. This CDR3 has 14 residues. The CDR3 sequence: CASSRLAAYNEQFF. DNA for the CDR3: TGTGCCAGCAGTCGGCTAGCGGCCTACAATGAGCAGTTCTTC.

The J gene is TRBJ2-7, the V gene TRBV28, with 13 bases fitting TRBD2. Germline values: CDR1 MDHEN, CDR2 SYDVKM. V lost 7 bases and J lost 4; bases outside the gene matches: 7. The CDR3 runs 15 residues. CDR3 nucleotides: TGTGCCAGCAACCCCGTGACTAGCGGGAGGTACGAGCAGTACTTC. Protein sequence: CASNPVTSGRYEQYF.

This clonotype was seen at least ten times. The rearrangement uses TRBV7-8 and TRBJ2-5; the D gene could be TRBD1 or TRBD2 (5 bases each). Trimming cost V 5 bases and J 2 bases, with 15 bases left between them. The CDR3 is made up of 15 amino acids. Germline-derived CDR1 and CDR2 are SGHVS and FQNEAQ. The CDR3 nucleotides read TGTGCCAGCAGCGCCCCCGACAGACTACAAGAGACCCAGTACTTC. Translation: CASSAPDRLQETQYF.

This clonotype appeared a few times. The rearrangement links TRBV7-2 to TRBJ1-3, with D perhaps matching TRBD1 (5 bases). The V end lost 2 bases, the J end lost 4 bases, and 12 bases lay between the germline ends. CDR1 is SGHTA and CDR2 is FQGNSA in the germline V gene. This CDR3 is built from 15 residues. CDR3 in DNA: TGTGCCAGCAGCTTACAAGGGGCGCAAGGAAACACCATATATTTT. It specifies CASSLQGAQGNTIYF.

This clonotype showed up many times. The chain links TRBV7-2 to TRBJ1-2; D is perhaps TRBD1 (5 bases). Germline CDR1 SGHTA, CDR2 FQGNSA. The CDR3 spans 15 residues. The V end lost 1 base, the J end lost 8 bases, and 17 bases lay between the germline ends. The CDR3 coding sequence is TGTGCCAGCAGCTTAGGAGGGGCCACCGCGGGCGGCTACACCTTC. This gives the protein CASSLGGATAGGYTF.

This clonotype was found many times. This chain connects TRBV7-2 to TRBJ2-1; TRBD2 agrees at 9 bases. CDR1 is SGHTA and CDR2 is FQGNSA in the germline V gene. The CDR3 is 15 amino acids. Losses at the gene ends were 1 base for V and 8 bases for J; bases not matched to a gene: 6. The CDR3 nucleotides are TGTGCCAGCAGCTTAGGCGGGAGGGCCATAGATGAGCAGTTCTTC. Translated: CASSLGGRAIDEQFF.